Listed below are T cell receptor beta chains from one sample, sequenced in a study of cytomegalovirus exposure and HLA in healthy donors. Data came from immunoSEQ multiplex PCR; TCRdb stores just in-frame clones and leaves some out. The sample gives 180,000 or so clones, roughly 85% of which show up once; more than 12% is in the top ten. The sequencing sample was made of PBMCs. These receptors were collected from a man aged 50 to 60 in good health and CMV-seropositive. Each CDR3 is given with its conserved first and last residue. A D gene is named only where the DNA matches it firmly. Size is stated for part of the rows, as once, few or many counts, or as a class when the clone is expanded.

>TRBJ1-5|TRBV5-6|NA|TRBD1
TGTGCCAGCAGCTTCCGGGACAGGGTCAATCAGCCCCAGCATTTT
CASSFRDRVNQPQHF
>TRBJ2-1|TRBV6-1|NA|TRBD2
TGTGCCAGCAGTGAAGGGGGTGCGAGCGGGGGCTCCTACAATGAGCAGTTCTTC
CASSEGGASGGSYNEQFF
>TRBJ2-5|TRBV28|once|NA
TGTGCCAGCAGCCTAGGGGGGGGACACGAGACCCAGTACTTC
CASSLGGGHETQYF
>TRBJ2-3|TRBV5-4|NA|NA
TGTGCCAGCCGACTCGGGGAGTCGAGCACAGATACGCAGTATTTT
CASRLGESSTDTQYF
>TRBJ1-3|TRBV10-3|NA|NA
TGTGCCATCAGTGATAATGGAAACACCATATATTTT
CAISDNGNTIYF
>TRBJ2-7|TRBV7-2|NA|NA
TGTGCCAGCAGCTCGACAGGACCCTACGAGCAGTACTTC
CASSSTGPYEQYF
>TRBJ1-1|TRBV12-5|NA|NA
TGTGCTAGTGGTCCCCCGGGGGGGCAGACTGAAGCTTTCTTT
CASGPPGGQTEAFF
>TRBJ1-2|TRBV7-9|NA|TRBD1
TGTGCCAGCAGCCCCGGGACAGGGGGCGAATACGGCTACACCTTC
CASSPGTGGEYGYTF
>TRBJ2-7|TRBV5-1|NA|NA
TGCGCCAGCTCGGACAGCCACCTCTACGAGCAGTACTTC
CASSDSHLYEQYF
>TRBJ2-3|TRBV6-5|once|TRBD2
TGTGCCAGCAGTTATTTAGCGGGGGGCACAGATACGCAGTATTTT
CASSYLAGGTDTQYF
>TRBJ2-5|TRBV15|NA|TRBD2
TGTGCCACCAGCAGAGAGACGGGAAGGACTAGCGGGGGGGCAGAAGAGACCCAGTACTTC
CATSRETGRTSGGAEETQYF
>TRBJ2-2|TRBV29-1|NA|NA
TGCAGCGCTGTGGGAGATAGCACCGGGGAGCTGTTTTTT
CSAVGDSTGELFF
>TRBJ1-2|TRBV7-8|NA|NA
TGTGCCAGCAGCTTAGTGTCGGATACAGGGAGTGGCTACACCTTC
CASSLVSDTGSGYTF
>TRBJ1-1|TRBV5-1|once|NA
TGCGCCAGCGGAGGGACGGTGAACACTGAAGCTTTCTTT
CASGGTVNTEAFF
>TRBJ1-4|TRBV7-9|few|NA
TGTGCCAGCGCTGGGGCTGTAGGTGAAAAACTGTTTTTT
CASAGAVGEKLFF
>TRBJ2-1|TRBV2|NA|TRBD2
TGTGCCAGCAGTCCGGGGGGGCGGGTCAATGAGCAGTTCTTC
CASSPGGRVNEQFF
>TRBJ2-1|TRBV18|NA|TRBD2
TGTGCCAGCTCACCACCTCGGGGGGGCGGCGATGAGCAGTTCTTC
CASSPPRGGGDEQFF
>TRBJ2-4|TRBV7-2|NA|NA
TGTGCCAGCAGCCAAGGCGGAAAAACCAAAAACATTCAGTACTTC
CASSQGGKTKNIQYF
>TRBJ2-7|TRBV7-8|NA|TRBD1
TGTGCCAGCAGCTTCTCGACAGGGGACGAGCAGTACTTC
CASSFSTGDEQYF
>TRBJ1-5|TRBV6-6|NA|NA
TGTGCCAGCAGTTACCCGACAGGCCCCGAGCATTTT
CASSYPTGPEHF
>TRBJ2-5|TRBV9|NA|NA
TGTGCCAGCAGCCAGGTAGGAAAGACCCAGTACTTC
CASSQVGKTQYF
>TRBJ2-2|TRBV5-6|NA|TRBD1
TGCGGGACTTCCGGGACAGGGGACACCGGGGAGCTGTTTTTT
CGTSGTGDTGELFF
>TRBJ1-2|TRBV18|NA|NA
TGTGCCAGCTCACCAACGGGAGACTATGGCTACACCTTC
CASSPTGDYGYTF
>TRBJ2-2|TRBV19|NA|NA
TGTGCCACCGCAGCGAAAACGAACACCGGGGAGCTGTTTTTT
CATAAKTNTGELFF
>TRBJ2-5|TRBV15|NA|NA
TGTGCCACCAGCCACTCCGTCAGGGCCAGGAGAGAGACCCAGTACTTC
CATSHSVRARRETQYF
>TRBJ2-3|TRBV4-1|NA|TRBD2
TGCGCCAGCAGCCCTGTAGCGGGGGTTCCCACAGATACGCAGTATTTT
CASSPVAGVPTDTQYF
>TRBJ2-3|TRBV29-1|NA|TRBD1
TGCAGCGGCCTCGGGACAGGGATCCTTGGCACAGATACGCAGTATTTT
CSGLGTGILGTDTQYF
>TRBJ2-1|TRBV6-4|NA|TRBD1
TGTGCCAGCAGGCCGAACGGGACAGGGTTATGGGAGCAGTTCTTC
CASRPNGTGLWEQFF
>TRBJ1-1|TRBV28|NA|NA
TGTGCCAGCAGTTCCAGGCTCTGGCGGCCGCCCAGGGCTGAAGCTTTCTTT
CASSSRLWRPPRAEAFF
>TRBJ1-3|TRBV18|NA|NA
TGTGCCAGCTCAAGAGACAGCTCTGGAAACACCATATATTTT
CASSRDSSGNTIYF
>TRBJ1-1|TRBV5-1|NA|NA
TGCGCCAGCAGCTTGGCGTGGGGGGACACTGAAGCTTTCTTT
CASSLAWGDTEAFF
>TRBJ1-2|TRBV7-9|NA|TRBD1
TGTTCCAGCAGCCAGTCGGGACAGGGGGCCGATGGCTACACCTTC
CSSSQSGQGADGYTF
>TRBJ2-5|TRBV5-1|few|NA
TGCGCCAGCAGCTTCGCAGGGGTCAACCAAGAGACCCAGTACTTC
CASSFAGVNQETQYF
>TRBJ1-2|TRBV5-1|NA|TRBD1
TGCGCCAGCAGCTTAGGGACAGGGGAAAGATCAACTACATATGGCTACACCTTC
CASSLGTGERSTTYGYTF
>TRBJ1-2|TRBV13|few|NA
TGTGCCAGCAGCTTACGAGGGCTCTATGGCTACACCTTC
CASSLRGLYGYTF
>TRBJ1-6|TRBV28|NA|TRBD1
TGTGCCAGCAGTTTTGTCCAGGGGGTGAATTCACCCCTCCACTTT
CASSFVQGVNSPLHF
>TRBJ1-5|TRBV6-6|NA|TRBD1
TGTGCCAGCAGTAAACCGGGACAGCTTAATCAGCCCCAGCATTTT
CASSKPGQLNQPQHF
>TRBJ2-7|TRBV6-5|NA|TRBD2
TGTGCCAGCCGCCGGGGGGGCCCCTACGAGCAGTACTTC
CASRRGGPYEQYF
>TRBJ1-5|TRBV27|few|TRBD1
TGTGCCAGCAGTTTGGACAGGGGAGGCAATCAGCCCCAGCATTTT
CASSLDRGGNQPQHF
>TRBJ2-1|TRBV7-7|NA|NA
TGTGCCAGCAGCCTAAACCCGCAGGGATGGGCTGAGCAGTTCTTC
CASSLNPQGWAEQFF
>TRBJ1-5|TRBV7-2|NA|NA
TGTGCCAGCAGCTCATCAACAGGGTATCAGCCCCAGCATTTT
CASSSSTGYQPQHF
>TRBJ2-7|TRBV4-2|NA|NA
TGTGCCAGCAGCCAAGAAAACGAGGGGGCCTACGAGCAGTACTTC
CASSQENEGAYEQYF
>TRBJ1-6|TRBV30|NA|NA
TGTGCCTGGAGTGTAGGGGGAGCCGAGGGGTCACCCCTCCACTTT
CAWSVGGAEGSPLHF
>TRBJ1-2|TRBV2|NA|NA
TGTGCCAGCAGTGAAGCTCAGGGAAGTAGCTATGGCTACACCTTC
CASSEAQGSSYGYTF
>TRBJ1-2|TRBV7-3|NA|TRBD1
TGTGCCAGCAGCCTCGAACCCTCGACAGGGGGTGGGTATGGCTACACCTTC
CASSLEPSTGGGYGYTF
>TRBJ1-4|TRBV20-1|few|TRBD1
TGCAGTGCTAGACGCGACAGGGTGTTTTTT
CSARRDRVFF
>TRBJ2-1|TRBV6-5|NA|NA
TGTGCCAGCAGTTACTCGCGGCGGGGGCGGGACGAGCAGTTCTTC
CASSYSRRGRDEQFF
>TRBJ2-1|TRBV12-5|NA|NA
TGTGCTAGTGGTTCAAGCCGACAAGAGCAGTTCTTC
CASGSSRQEQFF
>TRBJ1-6|TRBV7-8|NA|TRBD1
TGTGCCAGCAGCTGGACTACCGGGACAGGGGGGTATAATTCACCCCTCCACTTT
CASSWTTGTGGYNSPLHF
>TRBJ2-5|TRBV7-6|NA|TRBD1
TGTGCCAGCAGCTCCCGGGACAGGGAAATCCGAGAGACCCAGTACTTC
CASSSRDREIRETQYF
>TRBJ2-2|TRBV19|NA|NA
TGTGCCAGTAGTATAGACGGGGGGAACACCGGGGAGCTGTTTTTT
CASSIDGGNTGELFF
>TRBJ2-2|TRBV6-6|NA|NA
TGTGCCAGCAGTGTAACCGGGGAGCTGTTTTTT
CASSVTGELFF
>TRBJ2-7|TRBV7-9|few|TRBD1
TGTGCCAGCAGCCCCCCAGGGGGAGAGCAGTACTTC
CASSPPGGEQYF
>TRBJ1-6|TRBV27|NA|NA
TGTGCCAGCAGTTTGGTTGGGAGGCCCCTCCACTTT
CASSLVGRPLHF
>TRBJ2-2|TRBV9|NA|NA
TGTGCCAGCAGCGTAAGAGGGGGGAACACCGGGGAGCTGTTTTTT
CASSVRGGNTGELFF
>TRBJ2-5|TRBV6-5|once|NA
TGTGCCAGCAGTTACTCCAGGGGCTCGGAGACCCAGTACTTC
CASSYSRGSETQYF
>TRBJ2-3|TRBV5-4|NA|TRBD2
TGTGCCAGCACCCTTGGACTAGCGGGGGGCTCATCACCAGATACGCAGTATTTT
CASTLGLAGGSSPDTQYF